Shown below are 9 T cell receptor beta chains from a single sample sequenced in a study of chemoradiotherapy in HPV16-positive cancers. Libraries were prepared by immunoSEQ multiplex PCR; TCRdb keeps only in-frame clonotypes and omits some of them. The table has about 8,100 clones, approximately 70% seen once. Sample collection was performed from a patient who underwent chemoradiotherapy. The receptors come from a human donor with HPV-associated anogenital cancer.

The V and J genes are TRBV7-3 and TRBJ2-3; no firm D call. Germline V CDR1 and CDR2: SGHTA, FQGTGA. The CDR3 spans 17 residues. V lost 2 bases to trimming and J lost 3 bases, with 18 bases between them. In DNA form, the CDR3 reads TGTGCCAGCAGCTTATCTCCGGGTAGTCCGGGTACAGATACGCAGTATTTT. Its translation: CASSLSPGSPGTDTQYF.

The chain joins TRBV28 to TRBJ2-1, with 10 bases that match TRBD2. The length of the CDR3 is 15 residues. Germline trimming cut 6 bases from V and 7 bases from J; bases unmatched to any gene: 9. Germline values: CDR1 MDHEN, CDR2 SYDVKM. As DNA, the CDR3 is TGTGCCAGCAGCGTAGCGGGGGGACCCTTAAATGAGCAGTTCTTC. Residues: CASSVAGGPLNEQFF.

This chain joins TRBV7-6 and TRBJ1-5; no definite D call. The V gene lost 2 bases and the J gene lost 3 bases, with 8 bases spanning the gap. This CDR3 spans 14 amino acids. Per the germline V gene, CDR1 is SGHVS and CDR2 is FNYEAQ. The CDR3 loop reads CASSLRGDNQPQHF. Here the CDR3 DNA reads TGTGCCAGCAGCTTACGCGGAGACAATCAGCCCCAGCATTTT.

DNA for the CDR3: TGTGCCAGCAGCTTCTCCGGGGGTATCGGTTACGAGCAGTACTTC. Translating it yields CASSFSGGIGYEQYF. V gene TRBV11-2 combines with J gene TRBJ2-5, with D perhaps TRBD2 (6 bases). The J call is doubtful: the DNA matches TRBJ2-7 better. The CDR3 is 15 amino acids. CDR1 is SGHAT, CDR2 FQNNGV, per germline.

The J gene is TRBJ2-7, the V gene TRBV6-1; 10 bases match TRBD2. V lost 3 bases and J lost 2; bases outside the gene matches: 4. This CDR3 region has 15 residues. Germline V gives CDR1 MNHNS, CDR2 SASEGT. In DNA, the CDR3 is TGTGCCAGCAGTGATCTAGCGGGGGACGCCTACGAGCAGTACTTC. It encodes CASSDLAGDAYEQYF.

CDR3 bases: TGTGCCAGCAGTTCTCGGGGCCTTAACACCGGGGAGCTGTTTTTT. Residues: CASSSRGLNTGELFF. V is TRBV27 and J is TRBJ2-2; D may correspond to TRBD1 or TRBD2 (5 bases each). CDR3 length equals 15 residues. V lost 4 bases, J lost 2 bases, and 11 bases lay in between. Germline CDR1 is MNHEY and CDR2 is SMNVEV (reference sequence).

The chain joins TRBV6-1 to TRBJ2-2, with unresolved D. Germline V gene sequence: CDR1 MNHNS, CDR2 SASEGT. The CDR3 extends over 14 amino acids. Trimming left V 5 bases short and J 2 bases short, with 9 bases between. The CDR3 DNA follows: TGTGCCAGCAGTAGGCAGACCAACACCGGGGAGCTGTTTTTT. Protein product: CASSRQTNTGELFF.

This clone is labeled as medium-sized. The CDR3 sequence: CASSRGRQETQYF. DNA of the CDR3: TGTGCCAGCAGCCGGGGCAGGCAAGAGACCCAGTACTTC. The rearrangement uses TRBV7-6 and TRBJ2-5; either TRBD1 or TRBD2 may supply D (5 bases each). V was pared by 5 bases and J by 2 bases, with 9 bases between. CDR3 length equals 13 residues. Per the germline V gene, CDR1 is SGHVS and CDR2 is FNYEAQ.

The chain couples TRBV2 to TRBJ1-5; D is undetermined. The ends were cut back, 7 bases at V and 0 bases at J, with 7 bases in the middle. The CDR3 runs 13 residues. Germline values: CDR1 SNHLY, CDR2 FYNNEI. CDR3 amino acids: CASKRDSNQPQHF. As DNA, the CDR3 is TGTGCCAGCAAAAGGGATAGCAATCAGCCCCAGCATTTT.